Below, one T cell receptor beta chain is given with its context. Its antigen is undetermined. This CDR3 is 14 amino acids long. Trimming took 1 base from V and 4 from J, leaving 10 bases between them. Germline V CDR1 and CDR2: SGHTA, FQGNSA. TCRdb's copy holds only in-frame clones and misses some; the assay was immunoSEQ multiplex PCR. Among about 90,000 clones listed, roughly 89% were seen once. This sample was included in a study of OX40 agonist ivuxolimab in advanced cancers. On the study more broadly: At doses from 0.01 to 10 mg/kg, patients were given intravenous ivuxolimab every 2 weeks. Three patients, one with hepatocellular carcinoma and two with cutaneous melanoma, responded partially. Patients treated during dose escalation were battling hepatocellular carcinoma, melanoma, renal cell or head and neck cancer. General observations from the study: At 0.1 to 3.0 mg/kg, CD4+ and CD8+ blood T cells expanded clonally by week 6.

The chain links TRBV7-2 to TRBJ1-1; D unclear. This TCR was recovered from an adult with an advanced solid tumor such as melanoma, head and neck, liver or kidney cancer. Sample: CD4+ or CD8+ T cells sorted from blood, taken in a trial of the OX40 agonist ivuxolimab. CDR3 sequence reads: CASSLGGPPTEAFF. CDR3 in DNA: TGTGCCAGCAGCTTAGGAGGGCCCCCCACTGAAGCTTTCTTT. The variable domain in full, completed from reference TRBV7-2 and TRBJ1-1, reads GAGVSQSPSNKVTEKGKDVELRCDPISGHTALYWYRQSLGQGLEFLIYFQGNSAPDKSGLPSDRFSAERTGGSVSTLTIQRTQQEDSAVYLCASSLGGPPTEAFFGQGTRLTVV.